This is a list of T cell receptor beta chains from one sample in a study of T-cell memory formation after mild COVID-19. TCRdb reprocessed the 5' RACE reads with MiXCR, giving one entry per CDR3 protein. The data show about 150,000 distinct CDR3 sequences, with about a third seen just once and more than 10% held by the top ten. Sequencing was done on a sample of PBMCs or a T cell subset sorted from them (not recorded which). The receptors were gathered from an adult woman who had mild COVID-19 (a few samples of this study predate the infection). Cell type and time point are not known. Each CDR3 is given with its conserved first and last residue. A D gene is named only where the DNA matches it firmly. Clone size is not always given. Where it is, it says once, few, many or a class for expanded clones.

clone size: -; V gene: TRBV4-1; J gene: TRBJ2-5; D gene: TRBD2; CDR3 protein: CASSQVPIAGQETQYF; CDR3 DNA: TGCGCCAGCAGCCAAGTGCCTATAGCGGGACAAGAGACCCAGTACTTC
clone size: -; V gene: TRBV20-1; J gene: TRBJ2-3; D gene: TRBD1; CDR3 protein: CSAPIGGQSTDTQYF; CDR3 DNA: TGCAGTGCACCCATAGGGGGACAGAGCACAGATACGCAGTATTTT
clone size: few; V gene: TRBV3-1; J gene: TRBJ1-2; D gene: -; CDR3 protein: CASSQGFHGASGYGYTF; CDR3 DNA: TGTGCCAGCAGCCAAGGGTTCCACGGAGCGAGTGGCTATGGCTACACCTTC
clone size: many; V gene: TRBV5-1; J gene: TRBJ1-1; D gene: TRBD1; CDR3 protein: CASSLAGTGGTEAFF; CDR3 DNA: TGCGCCAGCAGCTTGGCCGGGACAGGGGGCACTGAAGCTTTCTTT
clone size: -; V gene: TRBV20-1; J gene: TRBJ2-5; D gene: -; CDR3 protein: CSARGPGQETQYF; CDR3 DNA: TGCAGTGCCAGAGGGCCTGGACAAGAGACCCAGTACTTC
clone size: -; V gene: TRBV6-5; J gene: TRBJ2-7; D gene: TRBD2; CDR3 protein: CARSLGRGAYEQYF; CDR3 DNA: TGTGCCAGAAGTTTAGGACGGGGGGCCTACGAGCAGTACTTC
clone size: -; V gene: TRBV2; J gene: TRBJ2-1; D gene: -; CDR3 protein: CASSDREWDSNNEQFF; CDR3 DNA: TGTGCCAGCAGTGACCGTGAGTGGGACTCCAACAATGAGCAGTTCTTC
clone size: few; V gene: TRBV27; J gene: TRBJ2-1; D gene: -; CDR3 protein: CASSLQGVPYNEQFF; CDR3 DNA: TGTGCCAGCAGCTTACAGGGAGTTCCCTACAATGAGCAGTTCTTC
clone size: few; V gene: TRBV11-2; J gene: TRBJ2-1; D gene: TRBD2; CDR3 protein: CASSLVLAGAVEQFF; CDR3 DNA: TGTGCCAGCAGCTTAGTACTAGCGGGAGCGGTTGAGCAGTTCTTC
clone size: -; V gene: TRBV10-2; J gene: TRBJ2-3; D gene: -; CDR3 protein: CAGRAGTPTDTQYF; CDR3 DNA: TGCGCCGGACGGGCCGGGACACCTACAGATACGCAGTATTTT
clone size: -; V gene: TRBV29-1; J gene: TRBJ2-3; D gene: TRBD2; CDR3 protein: CSVELLAGVTQYF; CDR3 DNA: TGCAGCGTTGAGTTACTAGCGGGAGTGACGCAGTATTTT
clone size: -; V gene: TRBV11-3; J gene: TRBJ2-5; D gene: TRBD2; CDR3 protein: CASSLPRTSGRGNAGETQYF; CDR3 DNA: TGTGCCAGCAGCTTACCGCGGACTAGCGGGAGAGGTAACGCGGGAGAGACCCAGTACTTC
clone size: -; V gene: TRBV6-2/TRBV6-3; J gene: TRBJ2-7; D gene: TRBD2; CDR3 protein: CASQISGRTYEQYF; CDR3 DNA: TGTGCCAGCCAGATCAGCGGGAGAACCTACGAGCAGTACTTC
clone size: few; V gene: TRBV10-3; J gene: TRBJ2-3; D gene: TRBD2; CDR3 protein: CAISEVAGAPDTQYF; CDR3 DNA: TGTGCCATCAGTGAGGTAGCGGGAGCCCCAGATACGCAGTATTTT
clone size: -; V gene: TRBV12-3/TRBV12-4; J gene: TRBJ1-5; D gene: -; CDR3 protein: CASRLGGVNQPQHF; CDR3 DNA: TGTGCCAGCAGGTTGGGGGGGGTCAATCAGCCCCAGCATTTT
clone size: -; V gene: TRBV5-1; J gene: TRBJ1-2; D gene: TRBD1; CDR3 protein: CASSLEGQGEGYTF; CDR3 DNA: TGCGCCAGCAGCTTGGAGGGACAGGGAGAAGGCTACACCTTC
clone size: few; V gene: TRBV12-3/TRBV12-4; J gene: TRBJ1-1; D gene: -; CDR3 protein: CASSPQQVGAEAFF; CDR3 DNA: TGTGCCAGCAGTCCCCAGCAGGTAGGAGCTGAAGCTTTCTTT
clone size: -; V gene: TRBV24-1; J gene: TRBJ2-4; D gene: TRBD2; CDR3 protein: CATSDQGLGNIQYF; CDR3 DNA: TGTGCCACCAGTGATCAGGGACTAGGAAACATTCAGTACTTC
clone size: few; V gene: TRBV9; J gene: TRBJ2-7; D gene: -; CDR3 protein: CASSVGIGASYEQYF; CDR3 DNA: TGTGCCAGCAGCGTAGGGATAGGGGCCTCCTACGAGCAGTACTTC
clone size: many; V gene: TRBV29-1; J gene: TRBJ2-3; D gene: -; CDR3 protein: CSPRITDTQYF; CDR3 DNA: TGCAGCCCCAGAATAACAGATACGCAGTATTTT
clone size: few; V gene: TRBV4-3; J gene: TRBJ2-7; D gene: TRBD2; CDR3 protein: CASSQGSGISDEQYF; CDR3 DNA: TGCGCCAGCAGCCAAGGTAGCGGGATCTCGGACGAGCAGTACTTC
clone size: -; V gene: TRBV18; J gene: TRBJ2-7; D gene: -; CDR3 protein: CASSLRQGSSYEQYF; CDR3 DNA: TGTGCCAGCTCCCTTAGGCAGGGAAGCTCCTACGAGCAGTACTTC
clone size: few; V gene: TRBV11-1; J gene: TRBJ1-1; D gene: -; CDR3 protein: CASSLSQIEAFF; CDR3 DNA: TGTGCCAGCAGCTTAAGTCAAATTGAAGCTTTCTTT
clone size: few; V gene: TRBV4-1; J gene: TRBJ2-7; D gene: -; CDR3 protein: CASSQEQGWSYEQYF; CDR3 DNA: TGCGCCAGCAGCCAAGAACAGGGATGGTCCTACGAGCAGTACTTC
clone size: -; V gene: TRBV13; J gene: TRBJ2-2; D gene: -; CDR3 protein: CASSLRGRDTGELFF; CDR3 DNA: TGTGCCAGCAGCTTAAGGGGAAGAGACACCGGGGAGCTGTTTTTT
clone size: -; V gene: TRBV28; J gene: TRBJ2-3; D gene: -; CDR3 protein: CASSSTNLGGSRTDTQYF; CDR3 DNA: TGTGCCAGCAGTTCCACGAACCTCGGTGGCTCTCGCACAGATACGCAGTATTTT
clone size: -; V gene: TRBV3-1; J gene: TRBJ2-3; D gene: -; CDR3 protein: CASRGGGGGWTDTQYF; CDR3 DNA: TGTGCCAGCAGGGGGGGAGGAGGGGGCTGGACAGATACGCAGTATTTT